One sample yielded the 28 T cell receptor beta chains listed below, sequenced in a study of blood T cells in healthy people across ages. A J-beta primer mix and a sample-barcoded 5' primer were used in a second PCR of about 6 to 12 cycles. MiXCR was run by TCRdb on the 5' RACE reads, yielding one entry per CDR3 protein. Of under 1,000,000 distinct CDR3 sequences listed, around 50% are singletons. Sequencing was done on a sample of blood. The receptors originated from a man older than 75 in good health.

The chain has TRBV6-2 or TRBV6-3 and TRBJ2-7, with D perhaps TRBD1 (5 bases). CDR1 and CDR2 (germline): MNHEY, SVGEGT. The CDR3 extends over 13 amino acids. Trimming left V 5 bases short and J 2 bases short, with 10 bases between. The CDR3 reads CASSGDRTYEQYF. In nucleotides, the CDR3 is TGTGCCAGCAGTGGAGACAGAACCTACGAGCAGTACTTC.

Comments on this clonotype: The junction does not match germline at one end; this may be a read error. V and J are TRBV6-5 and TRBJ1-1, with 9 positions matching TRBD1. Germline values: CDR1 MNHEY, CDR2 SVGAGI. There are 15 residues in the CDR3. The CDR3 DNA sequence: TGTGCCTGCAGGAGAGGGGGACAGGGTAGGTCTGAAGCTTTCTTT. Translation: CACRRGGQGRSEAFF.

The chain uses TRBV4-2 and TRBJ2-1, with D possibly being TRBD1 (6 bases). V dropped 1 base and J dropped 7 bases, with 17 bases sitting between them. Germline CDR1 and CDR2: LGHNA and YNFKEQ. The CDR3 is 16 amino acids. The DNA of the CDR3 is TGTGCCAGCAGCCAAGCAGGTAACAGGGTTAGGAATGAGCAGTTCTTC. Protein product: CASSQAGNRVRNEQFF.

The V gene is TRBV15, the J gene TRBJ2-7, with 9 positions matching TRBD1. The J call is doubtful: the DNA matches TRBJ2-5 better. The CDR3 has 16 residues. Germline lookup yields CDR1 LNHNV and CDR2 YYDKDF (reference sequence). The CDR3 sequence: CATSRTGGLVQETQYF. The CDR3 DNA is TGTGCCACCAGCAGAACAGGGGGCCTTGTCCAAGAGACCCAGTACTTC.

This clonotype was counted only a few times. This chain connects TRBV20-1 to TRBJ2-7; 13 nucleotides agree with TRBD2. This CDR3 spans 14 amino acids. Germline CDR1 is DFQATT and CDR2 is SNEGSKA (reference sequence). V gave up 5 bases and J gave up 9 bases; unmatched junction bases: 10. CDR3 protein: CSAYETSGRAGQYF. Here the CDR3 DNA reads TGCAGTGCTTACGAAACTAGCGGGAGGGCCGGGCAGTACTTC.

This clonotype showed up many times. The V call is TRBV5-1, the J call TRBJ2-5; 8 bases are shared with TRBD1. CDR1 is SGHRS and CDR2 is YFSETQ in the germline V gene. The J segment lost 4 bases and the V segment lost 0 bases, leaving 2 bases of the junction unmatched. This CDR3 contains 14 residues. The CDR3 sequence is CASSLAGQGETQYF. For the CDR3, the DNA is TGCGCCAGCAGCTTGGCCGGACAGGGAGAGACCCAGTACTTC.

This clonotype was observed a handful of times. The V and J genes are TRBV28 and TRBJ2-7, with D perhaps TRBD1 (6 bases). V was cut by 4 bases and J by 2 bases, with 15 bases left in between. The CDR3 runs 15 residues. Germline assignment: CDR1 MDHEN and CDR2 SYDVKM. The CDR3 DNA is TGTGCCAGCAGTTCTCCGGGACACATACCCTACGAGCAGTACTTC. Translated: CASSSPGHIPYEQYF. Drawing the rest from reference TRBV28 and TRBJ2-7, the complete variable domain is DVKVTQSSRYLVKRTGEKVFLECVQDMDHENMFWYRQDPGLGLRLIYFSYDVKMKEKGDIPEGYSVSREKKERFSLILESASTNQTSMYLCASSSPGHIPYEQYFGPGTRLTVT.

This clonotype was seen a few times. The CDR3 region has the DNA TGTGCCAGCAGCGTCGGAAGCGCGAACACCGGGGAGCTGTTTTTT. Protein sequence: CASSVGSANTGELFF. The rearrangement uses TRBV11-1 and TRBJ2-2; D unresolved. The germline V gene has CDR1 SGHAT and CDR2 FQDESV (reference sequence). Trimming took 5 bases from V and 0 from J, leaving 10 bases between them. CDR3 length equals 15 residues.

This clonotype showed up just a few times. The V call is TRBV5-1, the J call TRBJ2-2; D ambiguous. The ends were cut back, 2 bases at V and 0 bases at J, with 8 bases in the middle. CDR3 length: 15 amino acids. Germline CDR1 SGHRS, CDR2 YFSETQ. Here the CDR3 reads CASSFSTSNTGELFF. The DNA of the CDR3 is TGCGCCAGCAGCTTTTCGACTTCGAACACCGGGGAGCTGTTTTTT.

The chain carries TRBV2 and TRBJ2-6; D tentatively fits TRBD1 or TRBD2 (6 bases each). Trimming left V 8 bases short and J 14 bases short, with 10 bases between. CDR3 size: 10 residues. Germline V gene data show CDR1 as SNHLY and CDR2 as FYNNEI. The CDR3 bases are TGTGCCAGCGGCGGGGACATCCTGACTTTC. As protein: CASGGDILTF. Based on the CDR3 plus reference TRBV2 and TRBJ2-6, the full variable domain is EPEVTQTPSHQVTQMGQEVILRCVPISNHLYFYWYRQILGQKVEFLVSFYNNEISEKSEIFDDQFSVERPDGSNFTLKIRSTKLEDSAMYFCASGGDILTFGAGSRLTVL.

This clonotype was seen a handful of times. V gene TRBV5-1 combines with J gene TRBJ2-3, with 15 bases lining up with TRBD2. V trimming: 4 bases; J trimming: 4 bases; junction bases outside the gene matches: 4. CDR3 length: 16 amino acids. Germline V gives CDR1 SGHRS, CDR2 YFSETQ. CDR3 amino acids: CASSEGTSGGSDTQYF. The CDR3 nucleotides are TGCGCCAGCAGCGAAGGGACTAGCGGGGGGTCAGATACGCAGTATTTT.

DNA of the CDR3: TGCAGCGTTGAAGATCAGGGGGGGAGTTACAATGAGCAGTACTTC. Translating it yields CSVEDQGGSYNEQYF. V gene TRBV29-1 combines with J gene TRBJ2-5; D may correspond to TRBD1 or TRBD2 (7 bases each). The CDR3 has 15 amino acids. Germline V lookup: CDR1 SQVTM, CDR2 ANQGSEA. The ends were cut back, 0 bases at V and 11 bases at J, with 22 bases in the middle. The complete variable domain, with remaining parts taken from reference TRBV29-1 and TRBJ2-5, reads SAVISQKPSRDICQRGTSLTIQCQVDSQVTMMFWYRQQPGQSLTLIATANQGSEATYESGFVIDKFPISRPNLTFSTLTVSNMSPEDSSIYLCSVEDQGGSYNEQYFGPGTRLLVL.

Concerning this clonotype itself: Given a much more abundant clone one base away, this may be a read error. The chain uses TRBV29-1 and TRBJ2-3; 8 nucleotides agree with TRBD2. V gave up 5 bases and J gave up 0 bases; unmatched junction bases: 4. Germline V gives CDR1 SQVTM, CDR2 ANQGSEA. This CDR3 has 14 residues. CDR3: CSVCGGPSTDTQYF. Written as DNA, the CDR3 is TGCAGCGTTTGCGGGGGGCCCAGCACAGATACGCAGTATTTT.

The chain has TRBV29-1 and TRBJ2-1, with TRBD2 as a possible D gene (6 bases). V was clipped by 7 bases and J by 0 bases, with 16 bases between them. This CDR3 spans 15 amino acids. Germline CDR1 SQVTM, CDR2 ANQGSEA. CDR3 coding DNA: TGCAGCGGGCACGGGGACTCGAGCTCCTACAATGAGCAGTTCTTC. Amino acids: CSGHGDSSSYNEQFF.

In this sample, this clonotype turned up a few times. The V and J genes are TRBV2 and TRBJ2-1; D possibly corresponds to TRBD1 (5 bases). Trimming took 1 base from V and 9 from J, leaving 25 bases between them. The CDR3 totals 18 residues. Germline CDR1 reads SNHLY; CDR2 reads FYNNEI. The CDR3 spells CASSEGQFEDSRGVEQFF. The CDR3 DNA is TGTGCCAGCAGTGAAGGACAGTTCGAAGACAGCCGTGGGGTTGAGCAGTTCTTC.

Only a few counts were recorded for this clonotype. The chain links TRBV10-3 to TRBJ1-5; no clear D gene. CDR1 and CDR2 from the germline V gene are ENHRY and SYGVKD. The V end was cut by 4 bases, the J end by 4 bases, with 8 bases between. The CDR3 is 13 amino acids. CDR3 region: CAISATVNQPQHF. CDR3 nucleotides: TGTGCCATCAGTGCTACAGTTAATCAGCCCCAGCATTTT.

This rearrangement joins TRBV11-3 to TRBJ2-7, with 7 nucleotides matching TRBD1. This CDR3 contains 15 residues. Germline CDR1 SGHNT, CDR2 YENEEA. The ends lost 0 bases at V and 6 bases at J; junction bases unmatched: 8. Here the CDR3 DNA reads TGTGCCAGCAGCTTAGATCGACAGGGTGATCTCGAGCAGTACTTC. Translating gives CASSLDRQGDLEQYF.

In its sample, this clonotype was seen a few times. The chain couples TRBV11-2 to TRBJ2-1, with 11 nucleotides matching TRBD2. Germline lookup yields CDR1 SGHAT and CDR2 FQNNGV. The CDR3 runs 15 residues. V lost 4 bases to trimming and J lost 8 bases; unmatched junction nucleotides: 7. The CDR3 sequence is CASSYGTSGPHEQFF. The CDR3 region has the DNA TGTGCCAGCAGCTACGGGACTAGCGGACCCCATGAGCAGTTCTTC.

This clonotype was counted between two and nine times. This chain uses TRBV20-1 with TRBJ2-1; 7 bases are a match to TRBD2. Germline CDR1 reads DFQATT; CDR2 reads SNEGSKA (reference sequence). The CDR3 covers 14 residues. The CDR3 DNA sequence: TGCAGCATATCCGCCGGGGGAGGGATCAATGAGCAGTTCTTC. This codes for CSISAGGGINEQFF.

The chain recombines TRBV6-2 or TRBV6-3 with TRBJ2-3; possibly TRBD1 or TRBD2 for D (6 bases each). V was trimmed by 7 bases and J by 4 bases, leaving 12 bases between them. Looked up from germline, CDR1 is MNHEY and CDR2 is SVGEGT. The CDR3 has 13 amino acids. CDR3 region: CASIGGGPDTQYF. The CDR3 DNA is TGTGCCAGCATAGGGGGAGGACCAGATACGCAGTATTTT.

Note on this clonotype: A much more abundant neighbour one base away suggests this may be a read error. The J gene is TRBJ2-7, the V gene TRBV7-2, with 9 bases that match TRBD2. The DNA end favors TRBJ2-5, so the J call may be wrong. Per the germline V gene, CDR1 is SGHTA and CDR2 is FQGNSA. The CDR3 contains 16 residues. CDR3 region: CASSLGVAGGSETQYF. CDR3 DNA sequence: TGTGCCAGCAGCTTAGGCGTGGCGGGAGGGAGTGAGACCCAGTACTTC.

The DNA of the CDR3 is TGTGCCAGCAGCGCGAGAGAGGATGAGCAGTTCTTC. This translates into CASSAREDEQFF. The chain uses TRBV2 and TRBJ2-1; D not resolved. Trimming removed 6 bases at V and 8 bases at J, with 11 bases between. Looked up from germline, CDR1 is SNHLY and CDR2 is FYNNEI. This CDR3 comprises 12 residues.

This clonotype was observed a handful of times. The chain joins TRBV5-5 to TRBJ2-7; no reliable D call. V was trimmed by 7 bases and J by 2 bases, leaving 13 bases between them. The CDR3 consists of 13 residues. Germline V gene lookup returns CDR1 SGHKS and CDR2 YYEKEE (reference sequence). The CDR3 DNA follows: TGTGCCAGCCAGCTTGACCCAACCTACGAGCAGTACTTC. Protein product: CASQLDPTYEQYF.

As to this clonotype: A much larger clone sits a single nucleotide away, making a read error possible. The chain joins TRBV20-1 to TRBJ2-1, with a weak D call TRBD2 (6 bases). The CDR3 loop spans 15 amino acids. Germline V CDR1 and CDR2: DFQATT, SNEGSKA (reference sequence). V was cut by 3 bases and J by 3 bases, with 15 bases left in between. CDR3 protein: CSASLAVKNYNEQFF. The CDR3 nucleotides read TGCAGTGCTAGTTTAGCGGTGAAGAACTACAATGAGCAGTTCTTC.

This clonotype showed up many times. The V and J genes are TRBV27 and TRBJ1-4; D call uncertain. Trimming removed 7 bases at V and 5 bases at J, with 14 bases between. The CDR3 is 14 residues long. From germline, CDR1 is MNHEY and CDR2 SMNVEV (reference sequence). CDR3 region: CASKRNLANEKLFF. CDR3 DNA sequence: TGTGCCAGCAAACGAAACCTAGCGAATGAAAAACTGTTTTTT. Full variable domain (outside the CDR3, taken from reference TRBV27 and TRBJ1-4): EAQVTQNPRYLITVTGKKLTVTCSQNMNHEYMSWYRQDPGLGLRQIYYSMNVEVTDKGDVPEGYKVSRKEKRNFPLILESPSPNQTSLYFCASKRNLANEKLFFGSGTQLSVL.

This clonotype was recorded many times. This sequence joins TRBV14 and TRBJ2-7, with 8 bases matching TRBD1. CDR3 length: 15 residues. The V segment lost 1 base and the J segment 0 bases; nucleotides outside the gene matches: 2. Germline V CDR1 and CDR2: SGHDN, FVKESK. CDR3 sequence: CASSQGQGLSYEQYF. CDR3 coding DNA: TGTGCCAGCAGCCAAGGACAGGGGCTCTCCTACGAGCAGTACTTC.

The rearrangement joins TRBV20-1 to TRBJ2-4, with TRBD2 identical over 9 bases. V was pared by 6 bases and J by 4 bases, with 10 bases of the junction left unmatched. This CDR3 spans 15 amino acids. Germline values: CDR1 DFQATT, CDR2 SNEGSKA (reference sequence). The DNA for the CDR3 is TGCAGTGCCCTGCCTCCTAGCGGGGTTAAAAACATTCAGTACTTC. Translation gives CSALPPSGVKNIQYF.

This chain joins TRBV12-3 or TRBV12-4 and TRBJ1-1, with a tentative D call TRBD1 (5 bases). V was cut by 6 bases and J by 2 bases, with 13 bases left in between. This CDR3 has 14 residues. The CDR3 DNA reads as TGTGCCAGCAGCCGGGGACGGGGAAACACTGAAGCTTTCTTT. Its translation: CASSRGRGNTEAFF.